One sample yielded the 11 T cell receptor beta chains listed below, sequenced in a study of T cells after yellow fever vaccination. Each CDR3 protein gets one entry after TCRdb re-called the 5' RACE reads with MiXCR. Of a few hundred thousand distinct CDR3 sequences listed, 6.8% are singletons. The starting material was PBMCs, obtained approximately 40 days after the first yellow fever vaccination. The source is a man younger than 35 who received the YFV17D yellow fever vaccine.

This chain uses TRBV28 with TRBJ2-7; 9 bases fit TRBD1. Trimming removed 5 bases from V and 2 bases from J; junction bases left unmatched: 10. CDR1 is MDHEN and CDR2 is SYDVKM in the germline V gene. This CDR3 is built from 16 residues. The CDR3 reads CASSQTGQGSTYEQYV. The CDR3 DNA reads TGTGCCAGCAGTCAAACCGGACAGGGGAGTACCTACGAGCAGTACGTC.

The chain employs TRBV5-1 and TRBJ2-5; D is possibly TRBD2 (6 bases). V lost 0 bases to trimming and J lost 5 bases, with 11 bases between them. The CDR3 has 14 amino acids. The germline V gene has CDR1 SGHRS and CDR2 YFSETQ. CDR3 nucleotide sequence: TGCGCCAGCAGCTTGGCCGTTCTAGCGGAGACCCAGTACTTC. Translated: CASSLAVLAETQYF.

The J gene is TRBJ2-1, the V gene TRBV7-2; TRBD2 agrees at 7 bases. Trimming removed 1 base from V and 9 bases from J; junction bases left unmatched: 3. This CDR3 contains 13 residues. CDR1 is SGHTA and CDR2 is FQGNSA in the germline V gene. The CDR3 protein is CASSLGLAVEQFF. The CDR3 DNA reads TGTGCCAGCAGCTTAGGCCTAGCGGTTGAGCAGTTCTTC. The full variable domain, in which reference TRBV7-2 and TRBJ2-1 provide the parts outside the CDR3, is GAGVSQSPSNKVTEKGKDVELRCDPISGHTALYWYRQSLGQGLEFLIYFQGNSAPDKSGLPSDRFSAERTGGSVSTLTIQRTQQEDSAVYLCASSLGLAVEQFFGPGTRLTVL.

This rearrangement joins TRBV2 to TRBJ1-2; D remains ambiguous. Germline values: CDR1 SNHLY, CDR2 FYNNEI. The V gene lost 6 bases and the J gene lost 5 bases, with 16 bases spanning the gap. The CDR3 loop spans 14 amino acids. Here the CDR3 DNA reads TGTGCCAGCAGCCTCGACCGGACCATGTATGGCTACACCTTC. As protein: CASSLDRTMYGYTF.

The genes are TRBV7-9 and TRBJ1-2; TRBD1 agrees at 11 bases. The CDR3 totals 15 residues. Germline CDR1 is SEHNR and CDR2 is FQNEAQ (reference sequence). Trimming cost V 6 bases and J 4 bases; bases outside gene matches: 7. The CDR3 nucleotides are TGTGCCAGCAGACATACCGGGACAGGGGGCTATGGCTACACCTTC. It specifies CASRHTGTGGYGYTF.

Only a few counts were recorded for this clonotype. The J gene is TRBJ2-6, the V gene TRBV11-2, with no clear D. Looked up from germline, CDR1 is SGHAT and CDR2 is FQNNGV. CDR3 length: 14 amino acids. V dropped 5 bases and J dropped 13 bases, with 18 bases sitting between them. The CDR3 nucleotides are TGTGCCAGCAGCAGCCTGTCGGGCCGAGGAGTCCTGACTTTC. It encodes CASSSLSGRGVLTF.

The sample holds many counts of this clonotype. This chain joins TRBV7-2 and TRBJ2-3; a possible D gene is TRBD2 (5 bases). Trimming removed 2 bases from V and 0 bases from J, with 12 bases in between. This CDR3 comprises 16 residues. Germline loops: CDR1 SGHTA, CDR2 FQGNSA. CDR3 DNA sequence: TGTGCCAGCAGCTTAAGGCTAGCAGCTAGCACAGATACGCAGTATTTT. It encodes CASSLRLAASTDTQYF. Supplemented by reference TRBV7-2 and TRBJ2-3, the full variable domain reads GAGVSQSPSNKVTEKGKDVELRCDPISGHTALYWYRQSLGQGLEFLIYFQGNSAPDKSGLPSDRFSAERTGGSVSTLTIQRTQQEDSAVYLCASSLRLAASTDTQYFGPGTRLTVL.

This clonotype was seen a handful of times. The chain's CDR3 is CASSGWPNYGYTF. For the CDR3, the DNA is TGTGCCAGCAGTGGGTGGCCTAACTATGGCTACACCTTC. The chain has TRBV12-3 or TRBV12-4 and TRBJ1-2, with D unresolved. V was cut by 5 bases and J by 0 bases, with 7 bases left in between. This CDR3 region has 13 residues.

This clonotype appeared many times. The rearrangement uses TRBV19 and TRBJ2-7, with 9 bases that match TRBD1. V lost 3 bases to trimming and J lost 3 bases; unmatched junction nucleotides: 6. Germline loops: CDR1 LNHDA, CDR2 SQIVND (reference sequence). The CDR3 runs 15 residues. CDR3 DNA sequence: TGTGCCAGTAGTATTTACAGGGGGCAACTCTACGAGCAGTACTTC. Amino acid sequence: CASSIYRGQLYEQYF.

CDR3 DNA sequence: TGTGCCAGCTCGCCTCTAGGTCCGTTAGATACGCAGTATTTT. The encoded protein is CASSPLGPLDTQYF. The gene calls are TRBV18 and TRBJ2-3, with unresolved D. Per germline, CDR1 KGHSH and CDR2 LQKENI. This CDR3 comprises 14 residues. Trimming cost V 6 bases and J 5 bases, with 15 bases left between them.

There are a few counts of this clonotype. The V gene is TRBV5-1, the J gene TRBJ1-5; D gene ambiguous. With 5 bases removed from V and 4 bases from J, the gap between germline ends came to 10 bases. Germline lookup yields CDR1 SGHRS and CDR2 YFSETQ. This CDR3 contains 13 residues. The CDR3 DNA is TGCGCCAGCAGAAATAGTCCTAATCAGCCCCAGCATTTT. Translating gives CASRNSPNQPQHF.